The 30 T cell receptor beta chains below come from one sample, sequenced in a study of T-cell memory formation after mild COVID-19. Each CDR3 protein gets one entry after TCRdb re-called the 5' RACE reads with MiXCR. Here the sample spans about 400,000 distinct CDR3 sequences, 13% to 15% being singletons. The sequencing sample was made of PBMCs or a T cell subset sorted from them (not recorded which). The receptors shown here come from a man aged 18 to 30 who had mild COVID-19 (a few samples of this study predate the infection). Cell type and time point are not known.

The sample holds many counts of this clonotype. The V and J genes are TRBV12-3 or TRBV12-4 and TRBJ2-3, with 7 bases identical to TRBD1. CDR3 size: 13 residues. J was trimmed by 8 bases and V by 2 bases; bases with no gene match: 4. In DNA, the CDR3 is TGTGCCAGCAGTTTACCCCAGGGGGTTACGCAGTATTTT. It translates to CASSLPQGVTQYF.

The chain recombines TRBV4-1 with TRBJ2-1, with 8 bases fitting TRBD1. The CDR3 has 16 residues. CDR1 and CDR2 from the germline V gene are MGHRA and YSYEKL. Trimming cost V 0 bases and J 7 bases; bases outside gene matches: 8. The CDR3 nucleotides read TGCGCCAGCAGCCAAGACTGGGAACAGGGGGTTAATGAGCAGTTCTTC. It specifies CASSQDWEQGVNEQFF.

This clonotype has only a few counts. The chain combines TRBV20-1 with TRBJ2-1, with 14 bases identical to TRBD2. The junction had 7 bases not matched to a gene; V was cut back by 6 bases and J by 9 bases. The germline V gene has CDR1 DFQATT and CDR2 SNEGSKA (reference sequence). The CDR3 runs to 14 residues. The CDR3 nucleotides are TGCAGTGCGACCGGGACTAGCGGGGGTTTTGAGCAGTTCTTC. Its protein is CSATGTSGGFEQFF.

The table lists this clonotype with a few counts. CDR3 loop: CASSTTGYGQFF. For the CDR3, the DNA is TGCGCCAGCAGCACGACGGGGTACGGACAGTTCTTC. This chain links TRBV5-1 with TRBJ2-1, with D possibly matching TRBD2 (5 bases). CDR1 and CDR2 from the germline V gene are SGHRS and YFSETQ. V lost 4 bases, J lost 13 bases, and 15 bases lay in between. The CDR3 loop spans 12 amino acids.

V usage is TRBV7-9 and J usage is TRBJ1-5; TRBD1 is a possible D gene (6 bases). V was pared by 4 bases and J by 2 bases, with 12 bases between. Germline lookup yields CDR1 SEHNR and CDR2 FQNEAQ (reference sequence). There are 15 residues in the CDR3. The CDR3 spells CASSYRARGNQPQHF. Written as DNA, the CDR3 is TGTGCCAGCAGCTACAGGGCCCGGGGCAATCAGCCCCAGCATTTT.

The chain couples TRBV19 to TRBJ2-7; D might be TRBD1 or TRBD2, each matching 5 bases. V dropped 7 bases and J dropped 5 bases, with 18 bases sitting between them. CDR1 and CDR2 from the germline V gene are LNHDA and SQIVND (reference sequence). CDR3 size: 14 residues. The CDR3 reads CASKGTWASHEQYF. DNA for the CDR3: TGTGCCAGTAAGGGGACCTGGGCTTCCCACGAGCAGTACTTC.

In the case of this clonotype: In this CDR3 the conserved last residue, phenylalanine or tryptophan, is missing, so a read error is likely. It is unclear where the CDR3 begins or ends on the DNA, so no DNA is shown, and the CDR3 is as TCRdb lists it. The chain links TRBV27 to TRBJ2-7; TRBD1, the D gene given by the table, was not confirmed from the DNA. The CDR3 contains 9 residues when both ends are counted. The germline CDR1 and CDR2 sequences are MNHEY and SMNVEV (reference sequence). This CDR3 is CASSLSPGS.

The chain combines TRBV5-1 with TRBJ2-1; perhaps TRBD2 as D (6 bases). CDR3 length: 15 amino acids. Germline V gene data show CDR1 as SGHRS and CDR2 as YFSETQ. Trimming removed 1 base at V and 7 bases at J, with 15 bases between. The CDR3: CASSLSRGWVNEQFF. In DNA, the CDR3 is TGCGCCAGCAGCTTGTCTCGGGGGTGGGTGAATGAGCAGTTCTTC.

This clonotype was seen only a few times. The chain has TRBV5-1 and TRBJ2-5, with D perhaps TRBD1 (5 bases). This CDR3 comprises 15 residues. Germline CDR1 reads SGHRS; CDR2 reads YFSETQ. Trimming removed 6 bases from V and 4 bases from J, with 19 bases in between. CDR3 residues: CASTPPGRVGETQYF. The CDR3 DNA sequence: TGCGCCAGCACCCCCCCTGGCAGGGTGGGAGAGACCCAGTACTTC.

CDR3 in amino acids: CASSLDRGKNSPLHF. CDR3 coding DNA: TGTGCCAGCAGCCTGGACAGGGGGAAAAATTCACCCCTCCACTTT. The J gene is TRBJ1-6, the V gene TRBV5-5; 10 bases match TRBD1. The J segment lost 7 bases and the V segment lost 4 bases, leaving 5 bases of the junction unmatched. The CDR3 is 15 residues long. Germline CDR1 SGHKS, CDR2 YYEKEE (reference sequence).

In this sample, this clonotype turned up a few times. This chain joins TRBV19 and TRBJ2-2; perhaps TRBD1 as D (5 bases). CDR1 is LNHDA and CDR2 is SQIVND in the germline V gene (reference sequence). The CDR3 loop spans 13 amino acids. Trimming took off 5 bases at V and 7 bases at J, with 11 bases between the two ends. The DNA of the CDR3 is TGTGCCAGTAGTTTCAGGGCAAGCGGGGAGCTGTTTTTT. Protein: CASSFRASGELFF.

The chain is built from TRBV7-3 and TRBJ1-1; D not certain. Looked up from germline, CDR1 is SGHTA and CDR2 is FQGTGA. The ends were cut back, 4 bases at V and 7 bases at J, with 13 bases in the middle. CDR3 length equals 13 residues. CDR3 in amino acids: CASSSTEWGEAFF. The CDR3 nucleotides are TGTGCCAGCAGCTCGACGGAATGGGGTGAAGCTTTCTTT.

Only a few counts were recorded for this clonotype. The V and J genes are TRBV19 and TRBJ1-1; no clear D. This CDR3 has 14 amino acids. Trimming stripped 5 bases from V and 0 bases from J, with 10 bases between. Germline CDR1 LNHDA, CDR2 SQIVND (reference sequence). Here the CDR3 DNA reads TGTGCCAGTAGTTCCAACCCCATGAACACTGAAGCTTTCTTT. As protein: CASSSNPMNTEAFF.

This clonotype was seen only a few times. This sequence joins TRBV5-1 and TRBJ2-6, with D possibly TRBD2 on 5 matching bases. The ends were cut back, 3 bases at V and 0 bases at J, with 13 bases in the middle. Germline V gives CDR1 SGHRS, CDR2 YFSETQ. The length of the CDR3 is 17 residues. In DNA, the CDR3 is TGCGCCAGCAGCTGGCACGGACGGGACTCTGGGGCCAACGTCCTGACTTTC. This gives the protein CASSWHGRDSGANVLTF.

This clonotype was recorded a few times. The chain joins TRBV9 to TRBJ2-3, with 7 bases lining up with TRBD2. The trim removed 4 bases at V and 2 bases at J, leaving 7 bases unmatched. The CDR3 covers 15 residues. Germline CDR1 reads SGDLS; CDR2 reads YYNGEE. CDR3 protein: CASSSSGTNTDTQYF. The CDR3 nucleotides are TGTGCCAGCAGCTCTTCCGGGACTAACACAGATACGCAGTATTTT.

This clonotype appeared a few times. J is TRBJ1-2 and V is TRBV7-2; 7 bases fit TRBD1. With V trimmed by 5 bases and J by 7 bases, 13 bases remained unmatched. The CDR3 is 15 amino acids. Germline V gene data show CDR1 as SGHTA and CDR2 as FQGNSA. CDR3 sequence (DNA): TGTGCCAGCAGCCCCTACCGGGACAGAAATCTTGGCTACACCTTC. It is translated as CASSPYRDRNLGYTF.

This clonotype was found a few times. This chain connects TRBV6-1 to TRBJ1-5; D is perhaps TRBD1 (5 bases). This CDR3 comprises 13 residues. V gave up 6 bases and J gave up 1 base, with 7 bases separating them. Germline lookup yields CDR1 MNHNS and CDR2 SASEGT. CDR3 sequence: CASRTVSNQPQHF. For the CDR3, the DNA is TGTGCCAGCAGGACAGTGAGCAATCAGCCCCAGCATTTT.

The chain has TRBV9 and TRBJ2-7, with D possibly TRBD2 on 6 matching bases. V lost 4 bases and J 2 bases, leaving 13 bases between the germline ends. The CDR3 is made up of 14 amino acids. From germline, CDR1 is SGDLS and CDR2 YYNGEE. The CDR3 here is CASSPGVGAYEQYF. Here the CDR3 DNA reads TGTGCCAGCAGCCCGGGAGTGGGTGCCTACGAGCAGTACTTC.

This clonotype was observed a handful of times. CDR3 region: CASSWLGDRGNEQFF. In nucleotides, the CDR3 is TGCGCCAGCAGCTGGCTAGGTGATCGCGGGAATGAGCAGTTCTTC. This chain uses TRBV5-1 with TRBJ2-1, with a tentative D call TRBD2 (5 bases). CDR1 is SGHRS and CDR2 is YFSETQ in the germline V gene. V lost 3 bases to trimming and J lost 7 bases, with 17 bases between them. The CDR3 totals 15 residues.

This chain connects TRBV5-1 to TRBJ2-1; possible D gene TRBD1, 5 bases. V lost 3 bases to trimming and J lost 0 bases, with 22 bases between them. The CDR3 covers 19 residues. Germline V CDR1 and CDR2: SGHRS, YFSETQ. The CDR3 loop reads CASSWRPMGLSSSYNEQFF. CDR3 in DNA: TGCGCCAGCAGCTGGCGGCCTATGGGGCTTTCGAGCTCCTACAATGAGCAGTTCTTC. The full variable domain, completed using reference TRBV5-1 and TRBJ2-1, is KAGVTQTPRYLIKTRGQQVTLSCSPISGHRSVSWYQQTPGQGLQFLFEYFSETQRNKGNFPGRFSGRQFSNSRSEMNVSTLELGDSALYLCASSWRPMGLSSSYNEQFFGPGTRLTVL.

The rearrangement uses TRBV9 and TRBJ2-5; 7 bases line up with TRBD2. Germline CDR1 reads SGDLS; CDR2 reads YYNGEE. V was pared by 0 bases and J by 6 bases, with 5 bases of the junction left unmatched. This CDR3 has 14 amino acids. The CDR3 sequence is CASSVERGSKTQYF. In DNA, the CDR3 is TGTGCCAGCAGCGTAGAGCGGGGTTCGAAGACCCAGTACTTC.

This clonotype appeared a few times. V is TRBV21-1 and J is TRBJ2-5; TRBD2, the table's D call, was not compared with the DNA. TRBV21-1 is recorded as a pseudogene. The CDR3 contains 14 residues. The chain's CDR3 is CASGLRGPNLTQYF. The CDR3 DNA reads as TGTGCCAGCGGCCTCCGAGGCCCTAATCTGACCCAGTACTTC.

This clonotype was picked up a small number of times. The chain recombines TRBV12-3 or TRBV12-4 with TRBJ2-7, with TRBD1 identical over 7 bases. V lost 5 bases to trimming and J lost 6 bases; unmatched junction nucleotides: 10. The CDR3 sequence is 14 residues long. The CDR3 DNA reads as TGTGCCAGCAGTCCCGGGACAGAATGGGGCGAGCAGTACTTC. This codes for CASSPGTEWGEQYF.

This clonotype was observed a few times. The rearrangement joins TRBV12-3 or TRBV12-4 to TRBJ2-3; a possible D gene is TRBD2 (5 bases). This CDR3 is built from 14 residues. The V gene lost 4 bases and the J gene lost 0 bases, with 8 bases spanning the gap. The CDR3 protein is CASSSRESTDTQYF. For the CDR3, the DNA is TGTGCCAGCAGTTCGAGGGAAAGCACAGATACGCAGTATTTT.

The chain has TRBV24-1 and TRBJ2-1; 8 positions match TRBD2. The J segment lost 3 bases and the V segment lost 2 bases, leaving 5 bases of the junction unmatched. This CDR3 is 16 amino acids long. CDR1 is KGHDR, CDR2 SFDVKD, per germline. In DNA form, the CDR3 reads TGTGCCACCAGTGATTCAGAAGCGGGGGTCTACAATGAGCAGTTCTTC. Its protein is CATSDSEAGVYNEQFF.

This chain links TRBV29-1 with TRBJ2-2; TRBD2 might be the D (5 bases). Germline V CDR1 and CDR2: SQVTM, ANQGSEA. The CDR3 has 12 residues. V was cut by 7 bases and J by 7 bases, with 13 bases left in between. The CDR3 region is CSATRSRGELFF. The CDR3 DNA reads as TGCAGCGCTACTAGGAGCCGCGGGGAGCTGTTTTTT.

The CDR3 bases are TGTGCCAGCAGACCGGGGACTGCGGGAGATGAGCAGTTCTTC. This sequence encodes CASRPGTAGDEQFF. The chain is built from TRBV6-6 and TRBJ2-1; 7 bases align to TRBD2. With V trimmed by 6 bases and J by 8 bases, 10 bases remained unmatched. CDR3 length: 14 residues. Germline V gene sequence: CDR1 MNHNY, CDR2 SVGAGI (reference sequence).

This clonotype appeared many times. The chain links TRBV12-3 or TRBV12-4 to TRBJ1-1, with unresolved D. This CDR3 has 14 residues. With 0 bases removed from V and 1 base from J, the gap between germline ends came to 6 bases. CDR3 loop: CASSLAVANTEAFF. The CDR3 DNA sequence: TGTGCCAGCAGTTTAGCTGTGGCGAACACTGAAGCTTTCTTT.

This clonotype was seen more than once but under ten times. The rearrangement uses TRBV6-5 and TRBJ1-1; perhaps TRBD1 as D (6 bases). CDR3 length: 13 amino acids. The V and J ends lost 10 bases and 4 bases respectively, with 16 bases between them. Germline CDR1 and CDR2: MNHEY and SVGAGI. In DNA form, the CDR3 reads TGTGCCACAATACAGGGTCGGGGCACTGAAGCTTTCTTT. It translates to CATIQGRGTEAFF.

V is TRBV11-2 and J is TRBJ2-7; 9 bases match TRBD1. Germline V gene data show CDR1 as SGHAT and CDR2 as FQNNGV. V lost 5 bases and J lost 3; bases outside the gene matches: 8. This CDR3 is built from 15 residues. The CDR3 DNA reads TGTGCCAGCAGCGCCGGACAGGGGTGGAACTACGAGCAGTACGTC. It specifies CASSAGQGWNYEQYV.